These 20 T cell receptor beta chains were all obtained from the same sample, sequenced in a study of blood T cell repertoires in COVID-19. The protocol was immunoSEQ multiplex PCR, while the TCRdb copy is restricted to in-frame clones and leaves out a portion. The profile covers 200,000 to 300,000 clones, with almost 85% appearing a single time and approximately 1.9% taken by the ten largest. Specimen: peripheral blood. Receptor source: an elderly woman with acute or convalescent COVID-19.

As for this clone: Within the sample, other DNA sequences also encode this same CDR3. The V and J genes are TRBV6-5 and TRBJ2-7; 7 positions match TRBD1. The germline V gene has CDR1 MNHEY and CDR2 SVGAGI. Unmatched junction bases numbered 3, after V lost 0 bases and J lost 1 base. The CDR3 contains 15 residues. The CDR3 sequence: CASSYSNRGSYEQYF. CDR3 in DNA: TGTGCCAGCAGTTACTCGAACAGGGGTTCCTACGAGCAGTACTTC.

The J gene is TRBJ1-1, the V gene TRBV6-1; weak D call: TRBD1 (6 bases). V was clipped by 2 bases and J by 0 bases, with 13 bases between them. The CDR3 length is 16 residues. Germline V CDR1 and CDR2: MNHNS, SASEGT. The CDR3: CASSESGQGMNTEAFF. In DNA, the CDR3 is TGTGCCAGCAGTGAAAGTGGGCAGGGGATGAACACTGAAGCTTTCTTT.

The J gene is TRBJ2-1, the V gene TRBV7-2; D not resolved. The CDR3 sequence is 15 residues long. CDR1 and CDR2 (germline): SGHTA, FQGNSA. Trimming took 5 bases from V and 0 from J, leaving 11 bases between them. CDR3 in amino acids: CASSKDPSSYNEQFF. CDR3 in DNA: TGTGCCAGCAGCAAAGATCCGAGCTCCTACAATGAGCAGTTCTTC.

CDR3 sequence: CASKVGGMNTEAFF. The CDR3 nucleotides are TGTGCCAGTAAGGTCGGGGGGATGAACACTGAAGCTTTCTTT. V usage is TRBV19 and J usage is TRBJ1-1; possible D gene TRBD1, 5 bases. Germline V gives CDR1 LNHDA, CDR2 SQIVND (reference sequence). Trimming took off 7 bases at V and 0 bases at J, with 12 bases between the two ends. The CDR3 spans 14 residues.

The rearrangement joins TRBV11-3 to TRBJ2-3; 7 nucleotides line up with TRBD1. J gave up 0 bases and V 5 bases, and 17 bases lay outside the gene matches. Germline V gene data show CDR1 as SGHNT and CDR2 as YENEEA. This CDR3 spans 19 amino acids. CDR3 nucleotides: TGTGCCAGCAGCCGGAGTAGGGGGCTGAGGTCCCCTAGCACAGATACGCAGTATTTT. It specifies CASSRSRGLRSPSTDTQYF.

DNA for the CDR3: TGTGCCAGCAGCTCCCGGGACAGGGGGCTGGAGCAGCCCCAGCATTTT. This translates into CASSSRDRGLEQPQHF. The rearrangement links TRBV7-2 to TRBJ1-5, with 12 positions matching TRBD1. The CDR3 is 16 amino acids. The V gene's germline CDR1 is SGHTA and CDR2 FQGNSA. With V trimmed by 4 bases and J by 7 bases, 8 bases remained unmatched.

The CDR3 region is CASSSRTGDRFPSYEQYF. CDR3 DNA: TGTGCCAGCAGCTCAAGGACAGGGGATCGCTTTCCCTCCTACGAGCAGTACTTC. The V gene is TRBV7-9, the J gene TRBJ2-7; 9 bases line up with TRBD1. CDR1 and CDR2 (germline): SEHNR, FQNEAQ (reference sequence). The CDR3 runs to 18 residues. Trimming at V came to 4 bases and at J to 0 bases, leaving 13 bases not matched to a gene.

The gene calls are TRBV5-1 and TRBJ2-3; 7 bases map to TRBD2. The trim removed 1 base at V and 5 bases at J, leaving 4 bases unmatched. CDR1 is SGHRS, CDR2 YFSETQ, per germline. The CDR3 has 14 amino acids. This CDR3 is CASSLMQRGDTQYF. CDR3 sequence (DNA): TGCGCCAGCAGCTTGATGCAGCGGGGAGATACGCAGTATTTT.

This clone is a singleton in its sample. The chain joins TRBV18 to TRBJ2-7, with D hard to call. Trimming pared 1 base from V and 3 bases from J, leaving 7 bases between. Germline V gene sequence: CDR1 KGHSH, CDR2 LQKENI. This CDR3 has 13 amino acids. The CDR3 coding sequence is TGTGCCAGCTCACCACATGCAGGCTACGAGCAGTACTTC. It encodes CASSPHAGYEQYF.

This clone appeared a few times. CDR3 amino acids: CSARRGTGQQFF. The CDR3 bases are TGCAGCGCCCGACGGGGGACAGGTCAGCAGTTCTTC. This chain connects TRBV29-1 to TRBJ2-1; 8 bases agree with TRBD1. Germline lookup yields CDR1 SQVTM and CDR2 ANQGSEA. The ends lost 7 bases at V and 11 bases at J; junction bases unmatched: 10. The CDR3 runs to 12 residues.

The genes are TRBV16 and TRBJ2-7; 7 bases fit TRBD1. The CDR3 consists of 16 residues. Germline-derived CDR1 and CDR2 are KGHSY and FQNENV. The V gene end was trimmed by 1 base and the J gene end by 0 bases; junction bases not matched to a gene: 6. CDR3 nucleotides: TGTGCCAGCAGCCAATTTAGAGGGGGCGCCTCCTACGAGCAGTACTTC. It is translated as CASSQFRGGASYEQYF.

CDR3 region: CATLPGQEYGYTF. The CDR3 bases are TGTGCCACCCTACCGGGACAGGAGTATGGCTACACCTTC. This chain links TRBV28 with TRBJ1-2; TRBD1 agrees at 8 bases. Losses at the gene ends were 10 bases for V and 5 bases for J; bases not matched to a gene: 9. The CDR3 spans 13 residues. CDR1 is MDHEN, CDR2 SYDVKM, per germline.

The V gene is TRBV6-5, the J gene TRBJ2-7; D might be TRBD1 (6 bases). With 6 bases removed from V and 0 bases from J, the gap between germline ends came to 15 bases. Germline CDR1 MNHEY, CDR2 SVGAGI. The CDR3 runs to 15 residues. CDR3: CASSAKPTGSYEQYF. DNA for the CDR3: TGTGCCAGCAGCGCAAAGCCGACAGGCTCCTACGAGCAGTACTTC.

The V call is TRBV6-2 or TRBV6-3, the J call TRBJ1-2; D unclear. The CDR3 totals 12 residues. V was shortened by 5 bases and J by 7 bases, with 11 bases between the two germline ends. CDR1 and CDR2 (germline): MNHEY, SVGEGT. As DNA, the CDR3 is TGTGCCAGCAGTGTCCAGGTCTCTGGCTACACCTTC. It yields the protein CASSVQVSGYTF.

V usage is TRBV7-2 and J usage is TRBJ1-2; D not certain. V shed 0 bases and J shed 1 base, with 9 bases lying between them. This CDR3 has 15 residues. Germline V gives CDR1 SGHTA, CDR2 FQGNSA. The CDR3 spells CASSLALTVNYGYTF. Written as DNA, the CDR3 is TGTGCCAGCAGCTTAGCGCTAACAGTTAACTATGGCTACACCTTC.

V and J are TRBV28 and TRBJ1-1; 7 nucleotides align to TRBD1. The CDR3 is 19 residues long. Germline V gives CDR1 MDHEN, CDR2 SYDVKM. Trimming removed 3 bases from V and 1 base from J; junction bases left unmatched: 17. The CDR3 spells CASSLFASHPGQRNTEAFF. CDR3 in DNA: TGTGCCAGCAGTTTGTTCGCCAGCCATCCGGGACAGAGGAACACTGAAGCTTTCTTT.

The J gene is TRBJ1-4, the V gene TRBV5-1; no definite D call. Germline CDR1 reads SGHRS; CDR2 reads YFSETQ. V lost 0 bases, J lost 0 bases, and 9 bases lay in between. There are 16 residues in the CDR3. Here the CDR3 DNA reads TGCGCCAGCAGCTTGGGCGGCAACCCAACTAATGAAAAACTGTTTTTT. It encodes CASSLGGNPTNEKLFF.

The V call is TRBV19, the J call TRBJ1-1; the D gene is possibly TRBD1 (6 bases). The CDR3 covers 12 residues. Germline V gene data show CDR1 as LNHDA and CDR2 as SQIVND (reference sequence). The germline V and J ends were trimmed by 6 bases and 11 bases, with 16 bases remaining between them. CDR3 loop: CASRNRVTVAFF. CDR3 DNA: TGTGCCAGTAGGAACAGGGTTACGGTCGCTTTCTTT.

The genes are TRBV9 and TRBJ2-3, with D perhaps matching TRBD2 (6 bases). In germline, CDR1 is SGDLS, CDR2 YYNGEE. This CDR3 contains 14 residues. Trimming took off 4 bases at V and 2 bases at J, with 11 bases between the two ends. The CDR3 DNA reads TGTGCCAGCAGCCGGGACTTACACACAGATACGCAGTATTTT. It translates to CASSRDLHTDTQYF.

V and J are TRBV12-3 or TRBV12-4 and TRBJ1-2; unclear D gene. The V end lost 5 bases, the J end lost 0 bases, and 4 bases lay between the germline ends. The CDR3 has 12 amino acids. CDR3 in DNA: TGTGCCAGCAGTCTTACTAACTATGGCTACACCTTC. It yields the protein CASSLTNYGYTF.